This is a list of T cell receptor beta chains from one sample in a study of T cells in narcolepsy. Sequenced by immunoSEQ multiplex PCR; TCRdb stores in-frame clones only, minus some. The sample yields around 34,000 clones, under 85% seen once. What was sequenced was memory (CD45RA-) CD4+ T cells from blood. The receptors stem from a human donor in good health. Each CDR3 is given with its conserved first and last residue. The D gene is left open where the match is weak. Clone sizes are given selectively: once, few, many, or a class where the clone is expanded.

NA,TRBJ2-1,TRBV10-1,15,NA,CASSGQSGKDNEQFF,TGCGCCAGCAGTGGGCAATCGGGGAAGGACAATGAGCAGTTCTTC
NA,TRBJ2-1,TRBV12-2,16,NA,CASRLVGSRGDSEQFF,TGTGCAAGTCGCTTAGTAGGGTCCCGCGGTGACAGTGAGCAGTTCTTC
NA,TRBJ2-3,TRBV7-3,13,few,CASSLTSQDTQYF,TGTGCCAGCAGCTTAACGTCCCAAGATACGCAGTATTTT
NA,TRBJ1-5,TRBV25-1,12,NA,CASSPTGQPQHF,TGTGCCAGCAGCCCGACAGGACAGCCCCAGCATTTT
NA,TRBJ2-5,TRBV2,12,NA,CATRQGGETQYF,TGTGCCACCCGACAGGGAGGGGAGACCCAGTACTTC
NA,TRBJ2-7,TRBV6-5,14,NA,CASSYSVRSSEQYF,TGTGCCAGCAGTTACTCGGTCCGCTCCTCCGAGCAGTACTTC
TRBD1,TRBJ1-3,TRBV19,16,NA,CASRRTGADSGNTIYF,TGTGCCAGTAGAAGGACAGGGGCCGACTCTGGAAACACCATATATTTT
NA,TRBJ2-7,TRBV5-1,17,NA,CASSRLNLASGIHEQYF,TGCGCCAGCAGCCGACTTAACCTGGCCTCTGGGATACACGAGCAGTACTTC
NA,TRBJ2-3,TRBV29-1,12,NA,CSVDEGTDTQYF,TGCAGCGTTGACGAGGGTACAGATACGCAGTATTTT
TRBD1,TRBJ1-2,TRBV5-4,20,NA,CASSSPAPTGGRPKNYGYTF,TGTGCCAGCAGCTCCCCGGCCCCGACAGGGGGCAGACCAAAAAACTATGGCTACACCTTC
NA,TRBJ1-4,TRBV4-3,14,NA,CASSQDAMWGKLFF,TGCGCCAGCAGCCAAGACGCCATGTGGGGAAAACTGTTTTTT
TRBD2,TRBJ2-1,TRBV5-1,14,NA,CASRPPGLAGAQIF,TGCGCCAGCAGGCCTCCGGGACTAGCGGGGGCCCAGATCTTC
TRBD2,TRBJ2-3,TRBV4-1,17,NA,CASSSILLAGRADTQYF,TGCGCCAGCAGCTCCATACTACTAGCGGGACGGGCAGATACGCAGTATTTT
NA,TRBJ1-1,TRBV6-1,13,NA,CASMKVANTEAFF,TGTGCCAGCATGAAGGTGGCGAACACTGAAGCTTTCTTT
TRBD2,TRBJ2-7,TRBV6-6,15,NA,CASSIELAGAGEQYF,TGTGCCAGCAGTATCGAACTAGCGGGAGCGGGGGAGCAGTACTTC
NA,TRBJ2-2,TRBV5-1,13,NA,CASSLEPTGELFF,TGCGCCAGCAGCTTGGAACCAACCGGGGAGCTGTTTTTT
TRBD1,TRBJ1-1,TRBV10-2,15,few,CASRDRVSFIAEAFF,TGCGCCAGCAGAGACAGGGTTAGTTTTATCGCTGAAGCTTTCTTT
NA,TRBJ2-3,TRBV7-3,15,NA,CASSSNSERTDTQYF,TGTGCCAGCAGCTCTAATTCGGAGCGCACAGATACGCAGTATTTT
NA,TRBJ1-3,TRBV9,13,NA,CASSLYGGNTIYF,TGTGCCAGCAGCCTGTACGGGGGAAACACCATATATTTT
NA,TRBJ1-3,TRBV6-6,13,NA,CASKDVSGNTIYF,TGTGCCAGCAAGGACGTCTCTGGAAACACCATATATTTT
NA,TRBJ1-4,TRBV6-6,14,NA,CASSYDRAREKLFF,TGTGCCAGCAGTTACGATAGGGCCAGGGAAAAACTGTTTTTT
TRBD1,TRBJ2-1,TRBV27,16,NA,CASSLAGTGLRAEQFF,TGTGCCAGCAGTTTAGCCGGGACAGGGTTACGTGCTGAGCAGTTCTTC
NA,TRBJ2-5,TRBV18,15,once,CASSPGGGPQETQYF,TGTGCCAGCTCACCGGGGGGCGGTCCGCAAGAGACCCAGTACTTC
TRBD1,TRBJ1-1,TRBV18,14,medium-sized,CASSDRGQSTEAFF,TGTGCCAGCTCTGACAGGGGACAGTCCACTGAAGCTTTCTTT
NA,TRBJ2-7,TRBV5-1,14,NA,CASSPTRSRSEQYF,TGCGCCAGCAGCCCAACCAGGTCGCGCAGCGAGCAGTACTTC
NA,TRBJ1-2,TRBV20-1,11,NA,CSATDNYGYTF,TGCAGTGCCACAGATAACTATGGCTACACCTTC
TRBD1,TRBJ2-7,TRBV18,15,NA,CASSRGTGLGYEQYF,TGTGCCAGCTCGCGCGGGACAGGGCTAGGCTACGAGCAGTACTTC
TRBD1,TRBJ2-1,TRBV29-1,11,NA,CSGWDRLGQFF,TGCAGCGGATGGGACAGGCTCGGGCAGTTCTTC
NA,TRBJ1-2,TRBV5-4,13,NA,CASSLVTGAGYTF,TGTGCCAGCAGCTTGGTGACAGGAGCTGGCTACACCTTC
TRBD1,TRBJ1-2,TRBV7-2,17,few,CASSLLGGTGGSYGYTF,TGTGCCAGCAGCTTACTCGGGGGGACAGGGGGCAGCTATGGCTACACCTTC
NA,TRBJ1-5,TRBV19,13,NA,CASSIGVHQPQHF,TGTGCCAGTAGTATAGGAGTACATCAGCCCCAGCATTTT
NA,TRBJ1-4,TRBV5-6,14,few,CASSLGGVEEKLFF,TGTGCCAGCAGCTTGGGTGGGGTTGAGGAAAAACTGTTTTTT
NA,TRBJ1-1,TRBV5-4,15,NA,CASSSEGGQYTEAFF,TGTGCCAGCAGCTCAGAAGGGGGGCAGTACACTGAAGCTTTCTTT
TRBD1,TRBJ1-5,TRBV9,14,NA,CASSAGTVNQPQHF,TGTGCCAGCAGCGCGGGGACAGTCAATCAGCCCCAGCATTTT
TRBD2,TRBJ2-1,TRBV11-2,15,NA,CASSPEGLAWYEQFF,TGTGCCAGCAGCCCAGAGGGACTAGCTTGGTATGAGCAGTTCTTC
NA,TRBJ1-6,TRBV14,14,NA,CASSPLQSRSPLHF,TGTGCCAGCAGCCCTCTCCAATCTCGTTCACCCCTCCACTTT
NA,TRBJ2-1,TRBV5-6,15,NA,CASSRPTNSYNEQFF,TGTGCCAGCAGCCGCCCGACTAACTCCTACAATGAGCAGTTCTTC
NA,TRBJ1-1,TRBV7-9,13,few,CASSLTSNTEAFF,TGTGCCAGCAGCTTAACGTCGAACACTGAAGCTTTCTTT
NA,TRBJ1-5,TRBV19,15,NA,CASSPTAHSNQPQHF,TGTGCCAGTAGCCCGACGGCTCATAGCAATCAGCCCCAGCATTTT
TRBD2,TRBJ2-3,TRBV5-1,15,NA,CASSLASQREGTQYF,TGCGCCAGCAGCTTGGCCTCCCAGCGGGAGGGTACGCAGTATTTT
TRBD1,TRBJ2-7,TRBV29-1,12,NA,CSVVQGAREQYF,TGCAGCGTTGTACAGGGGGCTCGAGAGCAGTACTTC
NA,TRBJ2-2,TRBV5-4,15,NA,CASSLFNSNTGELFF,TGTGCCAGCAGCCTTTTTAACAGCAACACCGGGGAGCTGTTTTTT
NA,TRBJ1-3,TRBV19,15,NA,CASSITSQSGNTIYF,TGTGCCAGTAGTATAACCTCACAATCTGGAAACACCATATATTTT
NA,TRBJ2-5,TRBV6-1,12,few,CASVRDLGTQYF,TGTGCCAGCGTAAGGGACTTGGGGACCCAGTACTTC
NA,TRBJ1-3,TRBV4-1,17,NA,CAGSQDGVGGHGNTIYF,TGCGCCGGCAGCCAAGATGGGGTGGGGGGTCACGGAAACACCATATATTTT
TRBD2,TRBJ2-2,TRBV10-3,16,NA,CAIRGTSGRNTGELFF,TGTGCCATCAGGGGGACTAGCGGGAGGAACACCGGGGAGCTGTTTTTT
NA,TRBJ2-1,TRBV10-3,13,NA,CAIGTGSYNEQFF,TGTGCCATCGGGACCGGGTCGTACAATGAGCAGTTCTTC
NA,TRBJ1-1,TRBV5-6,12,NA,CASSSRGTEAFF,TGTGCCAGCAGCTCCAGGGGAACTGAAGCTTTCTTT
NA,TRBJ2-5,TRBV9,12,few,CASSVLGETQYF,TGTGCCAGCAGCGTATTGGGAGAGACCCAGTACTTC
TRBD1,TRBJ1-6,TRBV27,17,NA,CASRPVQGISYNSPLHF,TGTGCCAGCAGACCAGTACAGGGGATCTCCTATAATTCACCCCTCCACTTT
NA,TRBJ1-1,TRBV10-3,15,NA,CAISESTPGKSEAFF,TGTGCCATCAGTGAGTCGACCCCGGGAAAGTCTGAAGCTTTCTTT
NA,TRBJ1-6,TRBV6-1,14,NA,CASSESQGWSPLHF,TGTGCCAGCAGTGAAAGTCAGGGGTGGTCACCCCTCCACTTT
TRBD2,TRBJ2-7,TRBV7-9,16,once,CASSTRPSGSSYEQYF,TGTGCCAGCAGCACCCGACCTAGCGGGAGCTCCTACGAGCAGTACTTC
NA,TRBJ2-5,TRBV4-1,14,once,CASSQGGPAETQYF,TGCGCCAGCAGCCAAGGGGGCCCGGCGGAGACCCAGTACTTC